Sequencing of this T cell receptor (beta chain) was carried out in a study of T-cell memory formation after mild COVID-19. Amplification by 5'RACE using constant-segment primers produced TCR alpha and TCR beta cDNA libraries that carried sample barcodes and UMIs. TCRdb redid the calling of the 5' RACE reads with MiXCR, one entry per CDR3 protein. The sample has tens of thousands of distinct CDR3 sequences; around a quarter are singletons. Study conclusions and caveats: Clones that contracted from day 15 to 85 had balanced CD4/CD8; later expanders were CD4+ biased.

Comment on this clonotype: Antigen: not known.

The sequencing sample was made of PBMCs or a T cell subset sorted from them (not recorded which). The source of this sequence is a man younger than 35 who had mild COVID-19 (a few samples of this study predate the infection). Cell type and time point are not known.

CDR3 DNA sequence: TGCGCCAGCAGCCAAAGGCAGGTCCAAGAGACCCAGTACTTC. This translates into CASSQRQVQETQYF. The chain employs TRBV4-1 and TRBJ2-5; D ambiguous. The CDR3 contains 14 residues. V lost 2 bases and J 1 base, leaving 8 bases between the germline ends. From germline, CDR1 is MGHRA and CDR2 YSYEKL.